A selection of T cell receptor beta chains follows, all from one sample in a study of blood T cell repertoires in COVID-19. The protocol was immunoSEQ multiplex PCR, while the TCRdb copy is restricted to in-frame clones and leaves out a portion. Among roughly 87,000 clones, about 80% were seen once, and the ten largest hold approximately 4.6%. Sequencing input: peripheral blood. The receptors here all came from a woman aged 45-65 years with acute or convalescent COVID-19. Each CDR3 is given with its conserved first and last residue. The D gene is left open where the match is weak.

TRBJ1-2 | TRBV29-1 | TRBD1 | TGCAGCGTGCAGCCACAGGGGGCTGGGAACTATGGCTACACCTTC | CSVQPQGAGNYGYTF
TRBJ1-1 | TRBV6-6 | - | TGTGCCAGCAGTTACTCGCGGGGAAGGAACACTGAAGCTTTCTTT | CASSYSRGRNTEAFF
TRBJ2-7 | TRBV27 | TRBD2 | TGTGCCAGCAGTTTAAGAGGGCGGGGGGCCCTGTACGAGCAGTACTTC | CASSLRGRGALYEQYF
TRBJ2-3 | TRBV14 | TRBD1 | TGTGCCAGCAGCCAAGGATTGACAGGGTGGGATACGCAGTATTTT | CASSQGLTGWDTQYF
TRBJ1-2 | TRBV7-2 | - | TGTGCCAGCAGCCAGACGGGGTCTTACTCCTATGGCTACACCTTC | CASSQTGSYSYGYTF
TRBJ2-7 | TRBV19 | - | TGTGCCAGTAGTATGTCCGGGGACACATACTACGAGCAGTACTTC | CASSMSGDTYYEQYF
TRBJ1-3 | TRBV2 | - | TGTGCCAGCAGTGAAAGTGGAGTAAACACCATATATTTT | CASSESGVNTIYF
TRBJ1-6 | TRBV19 | TRBD1 | TGTGCCAGTAGTATCAGGGGGCGGACTTATAATTCACCCCTCCACTTT | CASSIRGRTYNSPLHF
TRBJ2-3 | TRBV5-4 | - | TGTGCCAGCAGCTGGACAGTTTCTAGCACAGATACGCAGTATTTT | CASSWTVSSTDTQYF
TRBJ1-1 | TRBV10-3 | - | TGTGCCATCAGCCTCGGGGGGTTGGCTTTCTTT | CAISLGGLAFF
TRBJ1-5 | TRBV7-2 | - | TGTGCCAGCAGCCCTGGGGGGCAGCCCCAGCATTTT | CASSPGGQPQHF